The present entry profiles one T cell receptor beta chain with its context. Its recognized antigen is unknown. Base quality data are lacking; no much larger clone is found one base away. Ficoll-Paque density gradient centrifugation was used to isolate PBMCs. The instrument given in TCRdb is Illumina NovaSeq 6000. TCRalpha and TCRbeta cDNA libraries were constructed by 5'RACE with constant-segment primers, with sample barcodes and unique molecular identifiers being introduced. RNA was extracted from every sample with Trizol reagent. Amplification of the libraries took two PCR steps, and the second step added a second sample barcode plus Illumina TruSeq adapters. Libraries were sequenced on an Illumina NovaSeq with 2 x 150 bp paired-end reads. The original methods were these. With migec v1.2.7, reads were demultiplexed and then collapsed into UMI-guided consensus sequences. Using mixcr v2.1.11, the UMI consensuses were aligned to TRA and TRB V and J templates and assembled into clonotypes. A clonotype was counted as expanded or contracted only when both edgeR and NoisET called the clonotype significant, with the noise models trained on biological replicates. For edgeR calls, a false discovery rate-adjusted p below 0.01 and a log2 fold-change threshold of 1 were applied. PCA with hierarchical clustering of max-normalized trajectories of the 1000 most abundant clonotypes was used as exploratory dynamics analysis. Each responding clone was given a CD4 or CD8 phenotype based on the CD4+ and CD8+ repertoires, which had been sequenced separately. TCRdb handled the public reads itself, with Q25 trimming in fastp and clone calling in MiXCR, and kept productive beta chains. One record per CDR3 amino acid sequence lists the most common genes and DNA. The V and J calls and clone size come from TCRdb's table, not from the authors' own analysis. The sample records roughly 300,000 distinct CDR3 sequences, under 8.5% of which are singletons. Jointly, the top ten make up approximately 23% of the sample.

These data originate in a study of T-cell memory formation after mild COVID-19 (dated by TCRdb to about 2021). With respect to the entire study: TCR sequence clusters from the two donors were found to be largely donor specific. Two young, previously healthy adult volunteers, one female and one male, were included in the cohort. In two donors, T-cell clones that expanded and contracted after mild COVID-19 were followed by sequencing TCRalpha and TCRbeta repertoires longitudinally. Overall study results and their limits: Only a couple of mild cases were covered in the study, and larger cohorts including severe cases with pre-infection samples were considered necessary. SARS-CoV-2 specificity of the second-wave clones peaking on day 37 was not confirmed. Contracting CD4+ clones were located mainly in the CM and EM memory subsets, whereas CD8+ clones were found to be enriched in EMRA. Some responding clones were found in pre-infection memory, which suggests that pre-existing cross-reactive memory T cells took part in the SARS-CoV-2 response. Clones contracting from day 15 to 85 had balanced CD4/CD8 phenotypes, while a second wave expanding from day 15 to 37 was biased towards CD4+.

This clonotype was obtained from a man younger than 30 who had mild COVID-19 (a few samples of this study predate the infection). The sample titles of this study are shuffled in the database, so cell type and time point are left out; the donor was told from shared clones. Input material: PBMCs or a T cell subset sorted from them (not recorded which).

At the DNA level, the sequence is TGTGCCAGCAGCTTTAGACAGTCTGGGGCCAACGTCCTGACTTTC. Translated, this is CASSFRQSGANVLTF. The chain is encoded by TRBV5-5 joined to TRBJ2-6; the best D guess is TRBD1, with 5 bases matching. CDR1 and CDR2, per the germline V gene (reference sequence), are SGHKS and YYEKEE. V is pared back by 2 bases and J by 1 base, with 7 bases lying between the germline termini. The CDR3 measures 15 amino acids from cysteine to phenylalanine. Only the CDR3 region is kept as DNA, spanning 45 bases read in frame from base 1.